These 20 T cell receptor beta chains originate from one sample sequenced in a study of shared clonotypes between healthy human individuals. Method: immunoSEQ multiplex PCR; TCRdb's copy keeps in-frame clones and lacks some. The profile covers some 2 million clones, with 85% to 95% appearing a single time and 0.13% taken by the ten largest. The sequenced material came from naive CD4+ T cells sorted from blood. The subset: CD45RA+ positively selected. Receptors originate from a man aged 18 to 29 in good health.

The genes are TRBV28 and TRBJ1-2; 9 bases agree with TRBD1. The CDR3 extends over 17 amino acids. The J segment lost 7 bases and the V segment lost 5 bases, leaving 17 bases of the junction unmatched. The germline V gene encodes CDR1 MDHEN and CDR2 SYDVKM. The CDR3 nucleotides read TGTGCCAGCAGTCCAGGGGGACAGGGTCAATCAGGGAGTGGCTACACCTTC. The encoded protein is CASSPGGQGQSGSGYTF.

This clone was observed once. The V call is TRBV7-8, the J call TRBJ2-2; 7 bases align to TRBD1. The germline V gene encodes CDR1 SGHVS and CDR2 FQNEAQ. Trimming took 8 bases from V and 5 from J; bases not matched to a gene: 11. The CDR3 has 15 amino acids. CDR3 bases: TGTGCCAGCCTCCTCCCCAGGACAGGAACCGGGGAGCTGTTTTTT. It encodes CASLLPRTGTGELFF.

This chain connects TRBV7-2 to TRBJ2-2; no clear D. V dropped 1 base and J dropped 0 bases, with 3 bases sitting between them. Germline values: CDR1 SGHTA, CDR2 FQGNSA. The CDR3 extends over 14 amino acids. CDR3 protein: CASSLEANTGELFF. The CDR3 DNA is TGTGCCAGCAGCTTAGAGGCGAACACCGGGGAGCTGTTTTTT. Using reference TRBV7-2 and TRBJ2-2 for the parts outside the CDR3, the full variable domain is GAGVSQSPSNKVTEKGKDVELRCDPISGHTALYWYRQSLGQGLEFLIYFQGNSAPDKSGLPSDRFSAERTGGSVSTLTIQRTQQEDSAVYLCASSLEANTGELFFGEGSRLTVL.

Note on this clone: This sample also contains other DNA sequences that code for the same CDR3. The rearrangement joins TRBV2 to TRBJ2-7; D gene uncertain. This CDR3 is built from 12 residues. V gave up 7 bases and J gave up 1 base, with 8 bases separating them. Per the germline V gene, CDR1 is SNHLY and CDR2 is FYNNEI. The CDR3 here is CASKAGSYEQYF. In nucleotides, the CDR3 is TGTGCCAGCAAGGCAGGTTCCTACGAGCAGTACTTC.

The chain's CDR3 is CAISGSRGPGYTF. DNA of the CDR3: TGTGCCATCAGTGGGTCCAGGGGTCCTGGCTACACCTTC. The rearrangement uses TRBV10-3 and TRBJ1-2; possible D gene TRBD1, 6 bases. The V and J ends lost 4 bases and 7 bases respectively, with 13 bases between them. The CDR3 runs to 13 residues. Germline loops: CDR1 ENHRY, CDR2 SYGVKD.

On this clone itself: The same CDR3 arises from other DNA sequences in this sample as well. This sequence joins TRBV5-1 and TRBJ2-2; D ambiguous. The CDR3 extends over 15 amino acids. Germline CDR1 reads SGHRS; CDR2 reads YFSETQ. The V end lost 1 base, the J end lost 1 base, and 8 bases lay between the germline ends. The DNA of the CDR3 is TGCGCCAGCAGCTTGTTGGCAGGGAACACCGGGGAGCTGTTTTTT. Translating gives CASSLLAGNTGELFF.

The chain joins TRBV19 to TRBJ1-2; 8 nucleotides line up with TRBD1. J lost 2 bases, V lost 7 bases, and 15 bases had no gene match. CDR1 and CDR2 from the germline V gene are LNHDA and SQIVND (reference sequence). The CDR3 loop spans 17 amino acids. The CDR3, as DNA: TGTGCCAGTACCCGAGGAGGGACAGGTGCCCTAAACTATGGCTACACCTTC. It yields the protein CASTRGGTGALNYGYTF.

The chain carries TRBV7-3 and TRBJ1-1; 10 bases match TRBD1. Germline V gene data show CDR1 as SGHTA and CDR2 as FQGTGA. The V segment lost 5 bases and the J segment 5 bases; nucleotides outside the gene matches: 5. The CDR3 is 14 residues long. CDR3 DNA sequence: TGTGCCAGCAGCCAGGGACAGGGGAGAACTGAAGCTTTCTTT. Amino acids: CASSQGQGRTEAFF.

The CDR3 DNA is TGCGCCAGCACCCGCCTTGCCCTGATAGCGGGAGAGATGGATACGCAGTATTTT. Protein: CASTRLALIAGEMDTQYF. The V and J genes are TRBV4-1 and TRBJ2-3; TRBD2 aligns across 9 bases. V lost 7 bases and J lost 6; bases outside the gene matches: 20. Looked up from germline, CDR1 is MGHRA and CDR2 is YSYEKL. The CDR3 spans 18 residues.

Note on this clone: The sample has other DNA sequences that encode this CDR3 too. The chain couples TRBV18 to TRBJ2-7, with 7 bases lining up with TRBD2. The ends lost 3 bases at V and 3 bases at J; junction bases unmatched: 5. The CDR3 runs to 14 residues. Per the germline V gene, CDR1 is KGHSH and CDR2 is LQKENI. The CDR3 coding sequence is TGTGCCAGCTCACCGTCCAGCGGGAACTACGAGCAGTACTTC. Encoded protein: CASSPSSGNYEQYF.

The chain is built from TRBV7-9 and TRBJ1-1, with 11 nucleotides matching TRBD1. The CDR3 spans 18 residues. The germline CDR1 and CDR2 sequences are SEHNR and FQNEAQ (reference sequence). V dropped 1 base and J dropped 5; count of bases not matched to a gene: 12. Here the CDR3 DNA reads TGTGCCAGCAGCTTAGGGCCGGGACAGGGGGTTCGGGTGACTGAAGCTTTCTTT. Amino acids: CASSLGPGQGVRVTEAFF.

V and J are TRBV5-4 and TRBJ2-1; TRBD2 matches 8 bases. This CDR3 has 15 residues. The germline V gene has CDR1 SGHNT and CDR2 YYREEE (reference sequence). V lost 0 bases to trimming and J lost 8 bases; unmatched junction nucleotides: 7. CDR3 residues: CASSLGPTSGDEQFF. In DNA, the CDR3 is TGTGCCAGCAGCTTGGGCCCCACTAGCGGCGATGAGCAGTTCTTC. The variable domain in full, completed from reference TRBV5-4 and TRBJ2-1, reads ETGVTQSPTHLIKTRGQQVTLRCSSQSGHNTVSWYQQALGQGPQFIFQYYREEENGRGNFPPRFSGLQFPNYSSELNVNALELDDSALYLCASSLGPTSGDEQFFGPGTRLTVL.

V gene TRBV7-9 combines with J gene TRBJ2-5; 10 bases agree with TRBD1. The germline V gene has CDR1 SEHNR and CDR2 FQNEAQ (reference sequence). The CDR3 runs 16 residues. The ends lost 1 base at V and 5 bases at J; junction bases unmatched: 7. The chain's CDR3 is CASSLGGQGRVETQYF. The CDR3 bases are TGTGCCAGCAGCTTAGGGGGACAGGGGAGGGTGGAGACCCAGTACTTC.

The CDR3 is CASSFQGLEGYTF. DNA of the CDR3: TGCGCCAGCAGCTTTCAAGGGCTCGAGGGCTACACCTTC. The chain combines TRBV5-1 with TRBJ1-2; D remains unclear. CDR3 length: 13 residues. V dropped 2 bases and J dropped 8 bases, with 13 bases sitting between them. Germline CDR1 and CDR2: SGHRS and YFSETQ.

This sequence joins TRBV4-1 and TRBJ2-7; D uncertain. V was pared by 1 base and J by 3 bases, with 13 bases between. Germline V CDR1 and CDR2: MGHRA, YSYEKL. This CDR3 comprises 15 residues. This chain's CDR3 is CASSQAPSVNYEQYF. The DNA of the CDR3 is TGCGCCAGCAGCCAAGCCCCCTCGGTCAACTACGAGCAGTACTTC.

J is TRBJ2-2 and V is TRBV7-2; D ambiguous. Per germline, CDR1 SGHTA and CDR2 FQGNSA. The CDR3 has 13 residues. Trimming cost V 5 bases and J 4 bases, with 8 bases left between them. The CDR3 DNA is TGTGCCAGCAGCGCCCAGAGCACCGGGGAGCTGTTTTTT. Translating it yields CASSAQSTGELFF. The full variable domain, completed using reference TRBV7-2 and TRBJ2-2, is GAGVSQSPSNKVTEKGKDVELRCDPISGHTALYWYRQSLGQGLEFLIYFQGNSAPDKSGLPSDRFSAERTGGSVSTLTIQRTQQEDSAVYLCASSAQSTGELFFGEGSRLTVL.

This clone was counted only a few times. V gene TRBV30 combines with J gene TRBJ1-4; 9 bases align to TRBD1. V trimming: 0 bases; J trimming: 4 bases; junction bases outside the gene matches: 3. CDR1 GTSNPN and CDR2 SVGIG come from the germline V gene (reference sequence). This CDR3 region has 15 residues. The CDR3 sequence is CAWSVGQGYNEKLFF. The CDR3 coding sequence is TGTGCCTGGAGTGTAGGACAGGGGTATAATGAAAAACTGTTTTTT.

V is TRBV7-6 and J is TRBJ2-3; unclear D gene. Germline loops: CDR1 SGHVS, CDR2 FNYEAQ. The CDR3 is 13 residues long. Trimming removed 5 bases from V and 6 bases from J, with 12 bases in between. The CDR3 sequence: CASSPVVGDTQYF. In DNA form, the CDR3 reads TGTGCCAGCAGCCCAGTAGTGGGCGATACGCAGTATTTT. Looking up the rest from reference TRBV7-6 and TRBJ2-3 gives the full variable domain: GAGVSQSPRYKVTKRGQDVALRCDPISGHVSLYWYRQALGQGPEFLTYFNYEAQQDKSGLPNDRFSAERPEGSISTLTIQRTEQRDSAMYRCASSPVVGDTQYFGPGTRLTVL.

Only one count was recorded for this clone. The chain has TRBV10-3 and TRBJ2-1, with D uncertain. The V and J ends lost 4 bases and 5 bases respectively, with 15 bases between them. Germline CDR1 and CDR2: ENHRY and SYGVKD. The length of the CDR3 is 15 residues. For the CDR3, the DNA is TGTGCCATCAGTGTGGAGTCGACACAGAACAATGAGCAGTTCTTC. It specifies CAISVESTQNNEQFF.

The chain couples TRBV11-2 to TRBJ1-1; 7 nucleotides match TRBD1. Germline values: CDR1 SGHAT, CDR2 FQNNGV. With 3 bases clipped from V and 10 bases from J, the junction kept 8 bases outside the gene matches. This CDR3 comprises 13 residues. In nucleotides, the CDR3 is TGTGCCAGCAGCTTGACAGGGTATCTCGCAGCTTTCTTT. Protein sequence: CASSLTGYLAAFF.